This T cell receptor beta chain comes out of a study of blood T cells in healthy people across ages. The CDR3 has 13 residues. V gave up 5 bases and J gave up 4 bases, with 11 bases separating them. CDR1 is SGHAT and CDR2 is FQNNGV in the germline V gene. A second PCR of roughly 7 to 11 cycles used a sample-barcoded 5' primer and a J-beta primer mix. A template-switch adaptor that had 12 random nucleotides put a tag on each cDNA molecule. TCRdb re-called the 5' RACE reads through MiXCR, storing one row per CDR3 protein. The data show about 1.7 million distinct CDR3 sequences, with 28% seen just once and around 7.7% held by the top ten.

The chain uses TRBV11-2 and TRBJ1-2; perhaps TRBD1 as D (6 bases). The sample was blood. This receptor was taken from a woman in her 30s in good health. DNA of the CDR3: TGTGCCAGCAGCGCAGGGGTTTTCTATGGCTACACCTTC. It codes for CASSAGVFYGYTF.